This passage covers 19 T cell receptor beta chains from one sample sequenced in a study of blood T cells in healthy people across ages. A sample-barcoded 5' primer and a J-beta primer mix were used in a second PCR of roughly 7 to 11 cycles. In TCRdb, the 5' RACE reads were re-called with MiXCR into one record per CDR3 protein. Found here are over 1,500,000 distinct CDR3 sequences, roughly two fifths of them singletons; the top ten hold roughly 24%. Source material: blood. These receptor sequences come from a human donor in good health.

This clonotype was recorded a few times. The genes are TRBV4-2 and TRBJ1-2, with TRBD1 matching over 12 bases. The CDR3 has 17 amino acids. With V trimmed by 0 bases and J by 2 bases, 4 bases remained unmatched. Germline lookup yields CDR1 LGHNA and CDR2 YNFKEQ. The CDR3 nucleotides read TGTGCCAGCAGCCAAGACTCGGGGACAGGGGGCAACTATGGCTACACCTTC. It translates to CASSQDSGTGGNYGYTF.

This clonotype appeared a few times. The chain carries TRBV20-1 and TRBJ2-4, with 7 bases aligning to TRBD1. Per the germline V gene, CDR1 is DFQATT and CDR2 is SNEGSKA (reference sequence). The CDR3 runs 15 residues. J gave up 0 bases and V 7 bases, and 9 bases lay outside the gene matches. In nucleotides, the CDR3 is TGCAGTGTAGAGGGACAGCCCGTAGCCAAAAACATTCAGTACTTC. Translation: CSVEGQPVAKNIQYF.

This clonotype was detected a few times. The chain couples TRBV5-1 to TRBJ2-5; D unclear. Matching the DNA end better, TRBJ2-7 makes the J call doubtful. This CDR3 region has 13 residues. Germline V gene lookup returns CDR1 SGHRS and CDR2 YFSETQ. CDR3 residues: CASSSSPGREQYF. DNA of the CDR3: TGCGCCAGCAGCTCCTCCCCAGGACGCGAGCAGTACTTC.

The chain links TRBV7-8 to TRBJ1-2; D ambiguous. From germline, CDR1 is SGHVS and CDR2 FQNEAQ. This CDR3 has 13 amino acids. Trimming left V 1 base short and J 4 bases short, with 7 bases between. In DNA form, the CDR3 reads TGTGCCAGCAGCTTAGAACACTTCTATGGCTACACCTTC. Translating gives CASSLEHFYGYTF.

The chain is built from TRBV5-1 and TRBJ2-2; no firm D call. This CDR3 is built from 12 residues. V gave up 0 bases and J gave up 9 bases, with 6 bases separating them. Looked up from germline, CDR1 is SGHRS and CDR2 is YFSETQ. This chain's CDR3 is CASSLGTWELFF. The CDR3 nucleotides are TGCGCCAGCAGCTTGGGGACGTGGGAGCTGTTTTTT.

This clonotype has a count of ten or more. The chain carries TRBV9 and TRBJ1-2; TRBD1 matches at 7 bases. CDR3 length: 14 residues. Trimming cost V 0 bases and J 4 bases; bases outside gene matches: 3. CDR1 and CDR2 (germline): SGDLS, YYNGEE. The CDR3: CASSVAGTAYGYTF. CDR3 nucleotide sequence: TGTGCCAGCAGCGTAGCTGGGACAGCCTATGGCTACACCTTC.

The V and J genes are TRBV7-9 and TRBJ2-5; 7 bases are shared with TRBD2. Germline trimming cut 4 bases from V and 3 bases from J; bases unmatched to any gene: 8. Germline CDR1 SEHNR, CDR2 FQNEAQ (reference sequence). CDR3 size: 15 residues. For the CDR3, the DNA is TGTGCCAGCAGCTCCGCTCTGGCGGGGGAAGAGACCCAGTACTTC. This translates into CASSSALAGEETQYF. The full variable domain, completed using reference TRBV7-9 and TRBJ2-5, is DTGVSQNPRHKITKRGQNVTFRCDPISEHNRLYWYRQTLGQGPEFLTYFQNEAQLEKSRLLSDRFSAERPKGSFSTLEIQRTEQGDSAMYLCASSSALAGEETQYFGPGTRLLVL.

This rearrangement joins TRBV20-1 to TRBJ1-2; TRBD1 is a possible D gene (5 bases). Germline V CDR1 and CDR2: DFQATT, SNEGSKA (reference sequence). CDR3 length equals 14 residues. Trimming left V 1 base short and J 3 bases short, with 12 bases between. CDR3 coding DNA: TGCAGTGCTAGAGTTGGGAGGGGCTACTATGGCTACACCTTC. Translation gives CSARVGRGYYGYTF.

The CDR3 loop is CSARGPRQETQYF. The CDR3 DNA follows: TGCAGTGCTAGGGGACCCCGACAAGAGACCCAGTACTTC. The gene calls are TRBV20-1 and TRBJ2-7; D may correspond to TRBD1 or TRBD2 (5 bases each). The DNA matches TRBJ2-5 better at its end, which makes the J call doubtful. Germline CDR1 is DFQATT and CDR2 is SNEGSKA (reference sequence). CDR3 size: 13 residues.

With regard to this clonotype: One junction end does not reproduce the germline sequence, and a read error may be involved. The genes are TRBV24-1 and TRBJ1-2; D is undetermined. CDR3 length equals 14 residues. Germline loops: CDR1 KGHDR, CDR2 SFDVKD. For the CDR3, the DNA is TGTGTCACCAGTGAAGGGAGAGAATCCTATGGCTACACCTTC. Translating it yields CVTSEGRESYGYTF.

V and J are TRBV5-5 and TRBJ2-7; tentative D call: TRBD1 (5 bases). V dropped 4 bases and J dropped 12 bases, with 29 bases sitting between them. Germline CDR1 and CDR2: SGHKS and YYEKEE (reference sequence). There are 16 residues in the CDR3. CDR3 in amino acids: CASSQAPGLDTETRYF. DNA for the CDR3: TGTGCCAGCAGCCAAGCGCCAGGGTTGGATACGGAGACCCGGTACTTC.

This chain joins TRBV20-1 and TRBJ2-1; TRBD2 matches at 9 bases. This CDR3 comprises 14 residues. The J segment lost 10 bases and the V segment lost 3 bases, leaving 10 bases of the junction unmatched. Looked up from germline, CDR1 is DFQATT and CDR2 is SNEGSKA (reference sequence). DNA of the CDR3: TGCAGTGCTAGGTCGGCGGGGGGGCCAGGGGAGCAGTTCTTC. The encoded protein is CSARSAGGPGEQFF.

The V and J genes are TRBV11-1 and TRBJ2-2; TRBD1 matches 9 bases. Trimming took 2 bases from V and 3 from J; bases not matched to a gene: 10. Germline V lookup: CDR1 SGHAT, CDR2 FQDESV (reference sequence). CDR3 length: 18 residues. CDR3 sequence reads: CASSLPRDREKYTGELFF. CDR3 in DNA: TGTGCCAGCAGCTTACCCCGGGACAGGGAAAAATACACCGGGGAGCTGTTTTTT.

The gene calls are TRBV7-9 and TRBJ2-4; D is unclear. CDR3 length: 14 residues. The V end lost 1 base, the J end lost 2 bases, and 6 bases lay between the germline ends. Germline loops: CDR1 SEHNR, CDR2 FQNEAQ (reference sequence). The CDR3 DNA is TGTGCCAGCAGCTTAGGCCCAACCAAAAACATTCAGTACTTC. It codes for CASSLGPTKNIQYF.

V gene TRBV29-1 combines with J gene TRBJ2-5; D is unclear. The CDR3 contains 11 residues. Germline lookup yields CDR1 SQVTM and CDR2 ANQGSEA. V was pared by 7 bases and J by 5 bases, with 11 bases between. The CDR3 DNA reads as TGCAGCGGCGTAAGGTGGGAGACCCAGTACTTC. This translates into CSGVRWETQYF.

This clonotype has more than one count but fewer than ten. V usage is TRBV11-1 and J usage is TRBJ2-3; unclear D gene. Trimming stripped 6 bases from V and 3 bases from J, with 13 bases between. This CDR3 contains 14 residues. Germline V CDR1 and CDR2: SGHAT, FQDESV (reference sequence). The CDR3 region has the DNA TGTGCCAGCAGTTTCGATGCGGAAACAGATACGCAGTATTTT. Encoded protein: CASSFDAETDTQYF. Full variable domain (outside the CDR3, taken from reference TRBV11-1 and TRBJ2-3): EAEVAQSPRYKITEKSQAVAFWCDPISGHATLYWYRQILGQGPELLVQFQDESVVDDSQLPKDRFSAERLKGVDSTLKIQPAELGDSAMYLCASSFDAETDTQYFGPGTRLTVL.

The genes are TRBV27 and TRBJ1-2, with D perhaps matching TRBD1 (5 bases). The germline gives CDR1 MNHEY, CDR2 SMNVEV (reference sequence). The CDR3 is 17 residues long. V was pared by 4 bases and J by 3 bases, with 21 bases between. The CDR3 coding sequence is TGTGCCAGCAGTTACAAAATACCAGGGAGTGGGGACTATGGCTACACCTTC. Amino acid sequence: CASSYKIPGSGDYGYTF.

This clonotype was detected once. The V call is TRBV12-3 or TRBV12-4, the J call TRBJ2-4; D may be TRBD1 or TRBD2 (5 bases each). This CDR3 comprises 13 residues. V was shortened by 4 bases and J by 13 bases, with 17 bases between the two germline ends. Here the CDR3 DNA reads TGTGCCAGCAGTTCTAGGGACGTGGGGGAGCAGTACTTC. This translates into CASSSRDVGEQYF.

The rearrangement links TRBV7-2 to TRBJ2-7; possibly TRBD1 for D (6 bases). This CDR3 is built from 13 residues. Trimming stripped 5 bases from V and 7 bases from J, with 15 bases between. Germline assignment: CDR1 SGHTA and CDR2 FQGNSA. CDR3 in DNA: TGTGCCAGCAGCGACACAGGGACGGGGGAGCAGTACTTC. Translating gives CASSDTGTGEQYF.